The entry below gives a single TCR beta chain sequence along with its context. The antigen is not known. This sample was taken from a study of OX40 agonist ivuxolimab in advanced cancers. At the level of the study: It was permissible to have had prior anti-PD-1, anti-PD-L1 or anti-CTLA-4 therapy, and around 40% had some. Partial response was recorded in three patients: one hepatocellular carcinoma and two cutaneous melanoma cases.

Regarding the study as a whole: Antigen targets of the expanded peripheral T cells went undetermined. Compared with CD4+, CD8+ T cells on average had more expanded clones.

Per germline, CDR1 SGDLS and CDR2 YYNGEE. The CDR3 has 14 amino acids. The trim removed 2 bases at V and 0 bases at J, leaving 1 base unmatched. The method was immunoSEQ multiplex PCR; TCRdb's version includes in-frame clones alone and lacks a portion of them. Of about 63,000 clones listed, 75% to 90% are singletons. Sequenced here: CD4+ or CD8+ T cells sorted from blood, sampled in a trial of the OX40 agonist ivuxolimab. This receptor was identified in an adult with an advanced solid tumor such as melanoma, head and neck, liver or kidney cancer. The V and J genes are TRBV9 and TRBJ2-5; 7 bases match TRBD2. CDR3 sequence reads: CASSVTSYQETQYF. For the CDR3, the DNA is TGTGCCAGCAGCGTGACTAGCTACCAAGAGACCCAGTACTTC.